A selection of T cell receptor beta chains follows, all from one sample in a study of T cells in Graves' hyperthyroidism and ophthalmopathy. TCRdb reanalysed the multiplex PCR reads using MiXCR and keeps one entry per CDR3 protein. This repertoire shows some 560,000 distinct CDR3 sequences, 11% to 15% found once; its top ten account for roughly 14%. Input material: blood. These receptors were obtained from a middle-aged woman with Graves' hyperthyroidism. CDR3s include the opening cysteine and the closing phenylalanine or tryptophan. A D gene is named only where the DNA matches it firmly. Size tells how often a clone was seen (once, few, many) or the class of an expanded clone, and some rows leave it out.

TRBV3-1	.	.	TRBJ1-5	TGTGCCAGCAGCCAAGCTTTGCGGGATCAGCCCCAGCATTTT	CASSQALRDQPQHF
TRBV14	.	.	TRBJ2-3	TGTGCCAGCAGCCAATGGCGAGAGTCAGATACGCAGTATTTT	CASSQWRESDTQYF
TRBV28	.	many	TRBJ2-2	TGTGCCAGCAGTTTGCTAGAAGGAACCGGGGAGCTGTTTTTT	CASSLLEGTGELFF
TRBV3-1	TRBD2	.	TRBJ2-2	TGTGCCAGCAGCCAAGACTTGCAGGGACTAGCGGGAATAGCGAACACCGGGGAGCTGTTTTTT	CASSQDLQGLAGIANTGELFF
TRBV6-1	.	many	TRBJ2-3	TGTGCCAGCAAGTGGGCTAGCACAGATACGCAGTATTTT	CASKWASTDTQYF
TRBV30	.	many	TRBJ2-1	TGTGCCTGGAGTCTTGGGCAAAGGGGCAATGAGCAGTTCTTC	CAWSLGQRGNEQFF
TRBV4-1	.	few	TRBJ1-3	TGCGCCAGCAGCCCGTACCCCAACAGTGGTGGAAACACCATATATTTT	CASSPYPNSGGNTIYF
TRBV6-6	.	.	TRBJ2-5	TGTGCCAGCAGTTACTCAGGGGGGGCTCAAGAGACCCAGTACTTC	CASSYSGGAQETQYF
TRBV6-1	TRBD2	many	TRBJ2-3	TGTGCCAGCAGGAGCGGGAACGCAGATACGCAGTATTTT	CASRSGNADTQYF
TRBV19	TRBD1	.	TRBJ2-5	TGTGCCAGTAGTATAGGCGGGACAGGGTCAGAGACCCAGTACTTC	CASSIGGTGSETQYF
TRBV2	.	few	TRBJ1-2	TGTGCCAGCAGTCAAATATCTTCAGGAGGGGGATCCTATGGCTACACCTTC	CASSQISSGGGSYGYTF
TRBV5-1	.	many	TRBJ1-4	TGCGCCAGCAGCCTTTCAGGGACGGATGAAAAACTGTTTTTT	CASSLSGTDEKLFF
TRBV20-1	TRBD1	.	TRBJ1-5	TGCAGTGCTAGATCAGGGGGCGCGAATCAGCCCCAGCATTTT	CSARSGGANQPQHF
TRBV12-5	TRBD1	many	TRBJ1-5	TGTGCTAGTGGTTTGGTGGTCGGGACAGGGGGCAATCAGCCCCAGCATTTT	CASGLVVGTGGNQPQHF
TRBV7-9	TRBD2	many	TRBJ2-5	TGTGCCAGCAGCTTGAGTCTAGCGGGAGGTGAGACCCAGTACTTC	CASSLSLAGGETQYF
TRBV28	.	many	TRBJ2-3	TGTGCCAGCAGTTTATCCTTTCTCGCGGATACGCAGTATTTT	CASSLSFLADTQYF
TRBV2	.	many	TRBJ2-1	TGTGCCAGCAGCCTATCCGGGACAAATGAGCAGTTCTTC	CASSLSGTNEQFF
TRBV7-2	.	many	TRBJ2-3	TGTGCCAGCAGCTTAGAAGGGGGTAGGGGGACTACGCAGTATTTT	CASSLEGGRGTTQYF
TRBV2	.	many	TRBJ2-1	TGTGCCAGCAGACAGGGGACTGGGAATGAGCAGTTCTTC	CASRQGTGNEQFF
TRBV3-1	TRBD2	many	TRBJ2-3	TGTGCCAGCAGCCAGACTAGCGGGAAAACAGATACGCAGTATTTT	CASSQTSGKTDTQYF
TRBV12-3/TRBV12-4	.	many	TRBJ1-3	TGTGCCAGCAGCGAAACCACGGGAGGAGGAAACACCATATATTTT	CASSETTGGGNTIYF
TRBV11-2	.	few	TRBJ2-3	TGTGCCAGCAGCTCAAAAATACTAGGACGGTTAACAGATACGCAGTATTTT	CASSSKILGRLTDTQYF
TRBV28	TRBD2	many	TRBJ2-2	TGTGCCAGCGACGGCCGGGGGGACACCGGGGAGCTGTTTTTT	CASDGRGDTGELFF
TRBV4-2	.	.	TRBJ1-2	TGTGCCAGCAGCCAAGATGAAATAGCTAACTATGGCTACACCTTC	CASSQDEIANYGYTF
TRBV7-9	.	few	TRBJ2-7	TGTGCCAGCAGCTTAGTTGGGGGACAAGTTTCCTACGAGCAGTACTTC	CASSLVGGQVSYEQYF
TRBV10-3	.	many	TRBJ2-2	TGTGCCATCAGTGAGTCGAGTGCACTGGGCCACACCGGGGAGCTGTTTTTT	CAISESSALGHTGELFF
TRBV12-3/TRBV12-4	TRBD2	many	TRBJ2-5	TGTGCCAGCAACTCCCCGCGGGCTAGCGGGAGGCGGAAGGAGACCCAGTACTTC	CASNSPRASGRRKETQYF
TRBV6-5	.	many	TRBJ1-5	TGTGCCAGCAGTTACAGGGAGGATCAGCCCCAGCATTTT	CASSYREDQPQHF
TRBV11-3	TRBD1	.	TRBJ1-4	TGTGCCACCATAAGGGACAGCTATAATGAAAAACTGTTTTTT	CATIRDSYNEKLFF
TRBV2	.	many	TRBJ2-2	TGTGCCAGCTCCCGGGGCGGGGAGCTGTTTTTT	CASSRGGELFF
TRBV28	TRBD2	many	TRBJ2-5	TGTGCCAGCAGTTTTCCGGCTAGCGGGAGTGAGACCCAGTACTTC	CASSFPASGSETQYF
TRBV12-3/TRBV12-4	.	many	TRBJ2-1	TGTGCCAGCAGTTTAGGACTAGTTGACAATGAGCAGTTCTTC	CASSLGLVDNEQFF
TRBV9	TRBD1	.	TRBJ2-7	TGTGCCAGCAGCGTGGGACAGGGGGCGTCCGAGCAGTACTTC	CASSVGQGASEQYF
TRBV19	.	few	TRBJ2-7	TGTGCCAGTAGTAAGCTTAAGGGGGGCGAGCAGTACTTC	CASSKLKGGEQYF
TRBV5-1	.	many	TRBJ2-1	TGCGCCAGCAGAGTGCCGGGGCAGGGGAAAGATGAGCAGTTCTTC	CASRVPGQGKDEQFF
TRBV11-2	TRBD1	.	TRBJ1-2	TGTGCCAGCAGCTCACTAAGGGGACAGTACTATGGCTACACCTTC	CASSSLRGQYYGYTF